This entry features one TCR beta chain sequence. This sample is part of a study of CD4 T cells in relation to SARS-CoV-2 and coronaviruses. Sequencing was performed with immunoSEQ multiplex PCR; in TCRdb, only in-frame clones are kept and a portion is missing. The sample holds 60,000 or so clones, around 93% seen once. Before the COVID-19 pandemic, during about 2011-2019, CD4+ T cells were taken from unexposed donors. CDR1 and CDR2 from the germline V gene are SNHLY and FYNNEI. Deletions cut 6 bases from V and 1 base from J, with 0 bases between. The CDR3 totals 10 residues. The chain joins TRBV2 to TRBJ2-5, with D unresolved. The specimen was naive CD4+ T cells from PBMCs. The subset is: naive CD4+ T cells isolated by negative enrichment. This TCR was sampled from a human donor in good health. CDR3 region: CASSQETQYF. DNA for the CDR3: TGTGCCAGCAGCCAAGAGACCCAGTACTTC.